A selection of T cell receptor beta chains follows, all from one sample in a study of T-cell reconstitution after alpha-beta-depleted transplantation in children. TCRdb recomputed calls from the PCR reads with MiXCR, one row per CDR3 protein. The repertoire has about 360,000 distinct CDR3 sequences, 13% of them found once; the top ten carry 4% to 5.5%. Source: PBMCs, taken from the stem cell graft. These TCRs come from a human donor who donated a stem cell graft to a child with Fanconi anemia. The CDR3 runs from the conserved cysteine through the conserved F or W. The D gene is left open where the match is weak. Clone size is stated in some rows and not others, as once, few, many or a class when expanded.

size	V	D	J	CDR3
few	TRBV28	-	TRBJ1-4	CAGRAGDGEKLFF
once	TRBV3-1	-	TRBJ1-5	CATSQDPGVAQPQHF
-	TRBV9	-	TRBJ2-1	CASSVGGERNEQFF
-	TRBV5-1	-	TRBJ2-2	CASSLVRSGSPTNTGELFF
-	TRBV5-1	-	TRBJ2-1	CASSSTATNEQFF
many	TRBV6-1	-	TRBJ2-3	CASSPGIGWLLNTQYF
many	TRBV2	-	TRBJ1-1	CASRPTLNTEAFF
many	TRBV5-1	-	TRBJ2-2	CASSLVAEDTGELFF
many	TRBV12-3/TRBV12-4	-	TRBJ2-3	CASSFGGRTDTQYF
few	TRBV30	-	TRBJ2-7	CAWSASLEAIYEQYF
many	TRBV15	-	TRBJ1-1	CATSGPGRSTEAFF
-	TRBV3-1	TRBD1	TRBJ2-2	CASSQGQGRYGELFF
many	TRBV29-1	-	TRBJ2-2	CSVGLGSQGQTGELFF
-	TRBV24-1	-	TRBJ2-6	CATSDPRFGAGANVLTF
-	TRBV5-6	TRBD1	TRBJ1-2	CASSLPGQDYGYTF
few	TRBV10-1	-	TRBJ2-3	CASSGKAGLDTQYF
few	TRBV4-3	TRBD2	TRBJ2-1	CATPGALAGPYNEQFF
few	TRBV9	-	TRBJ2-1	CASNPSSHEQFF
few	TRBV4-3	-	TRBJ2-5	CASSQGLNQETQYF
few	TRBV6-1	-	TRBJ1-6	CASSPVSSYNSPLHF
-	TRBV4-2	-	TRBJ2-5	CASSQEPAEETQYF
-	TRBV28	TRBD2	TRBJ2-4	CASSPGEGRAKNIQYF
few	TRBV29-1	TRBD1	TRBJ1-1	CSVTDRENTEAFF
-	TRBV6-5	-	TRBJ1-6	CASSSGFAVTPLHF
few	TRBV2	-	TRBJ1-2	CASSAGRAYGYTF
-	TRBV6-1	-	TRBJ2-3	CASRRTHARTDTQYF
-	TRBV12-3/TRBV12-4	-	TRBJ1-1	CASSLQGLATEAFF
-	TRBV12-3/TRBV12-4	TRBD2	TRBJ2-7	CASSSLAGASYEQYF
many	TRBV27	TRBD1	TRBJ1-1	CASSPRTGVPEAFF
few	TRBV12-3/TRBV12-4	-	TRBJ1-5	CASSLRGDSQPQHF
-	TRBV4-3	-	TRBJ1-1	CASSQDTEGMNTEAFF
few	TRBV6-5	-	TRBJ2-7	CASSYSHVTNEQYF
-	TRBV7-2	TRBD2	TRBJ2-4	CASQAGYIQYF
-	TRBV15	TRBD1	TRBJ1-4	CATSRGTGSTNEKLFF
many	TRBV4-3	-	TRBJ2-1	CASSPRTEQIPYNEQFF
few	TRBV18	-	TRBJ2-1	CASSPLPVGLADNEQFF
-	TRBV7-9	TRBD1	TRBJ1-5	CASSSQGNQPQHF
-	TRBV5-8	-	TRBJ2-3	CASSLVPGRDTQYF
few	TRBV11-2	-	TRBJ1-2	CASSPTGEDANYGYTF
-	TRBV24-1	-	TRBJ1-5	CATGASGVSNQPQHF
many	TRBV11-2	-	TRBJ2-5	CASSLVTAKETQYF
many	TRBV20-1	-	TRBJ1-1	CSASLGIGDTEAFF
few	TRBV15	-	TRBJ2-5	CATSRGWGETQYF
few	TRBV10-2	TRBD1	TRBJ2-3	CASYQGAGGDTQYF
many	TRBV5-1	-	TRBJ2-2	CASSGLGEGGELFF
many	TRBV12-3/TRBV12-4	TRBD2	TRBJ2-5	CASSPWGGGLVETQYF
few	TRBV12-3/TRBV12-4	TRBD1	TRBJ1-2	CASSPQPWTGSWDGYTF
-	TRBV5-1	-	TRBJ1-3	CASSLTKGNTIYF
few	TRBV5-1	TRBD1	TRBJ1-1	CASRREPGGRGTEAFF
few	TRBV6-2/TRBV6-3	-	TRBJ2-5	CASSPGLFGETQYF
-	TRBV2	TRBD2	TRBJ2-5	CASSRGDEETQYF